These T cell receptor beta chains were read from a single sample in a study of blood T cells in healthy people across ages. TCRdb re-called the 5' RACE reads through MiXCR, storing one row per CDR3 protein. Among roughly 1.5 million distinct CDR3 sequences listed, approximately 39% were seen once. Sequencing was done on a sample of blood. Source of these receptors: a woman aged 18-35 years in good health. CDR3s include the opening cysteine and the closing phenylalanine or tryptophan. Each record gives: V gene, D gene, clone size, J gene, CDR3 DNA, CDR3 protein. The D gene is left open where the match is weak. Only part of the rows carry a size: once, few, many, or a class if the clone is expanded.

V: TRBV27
D: TRBD1
size: .
J: TRBJ1-5
DNA: TGTGCCAGCAGTATCCGACAGGGGGGTCAGCCCCAGCATTTT
CDR3: CASSIRQGGQPQHF

V: TRBV6-2/TRBV6-3
D: .
size: few
J: TRBJ2-2
DNA: TGTGCTGGGGGGAACACCGGGGAGCTGTTTTTT
CDR3: CAGGNTGELFF

V: TRBV7-2
D: TRBD1
size: few
J: TRBJ2-7
DNA: TGTGCCAGCTCAGGGGGCGCCGGCTCCTACGAGCAGTACTTC
CDR3: CASSGGAGSYEQYF

V: TRBV3-1
D: TRBD2
size: few
J: TRBJ2-1
DNA: TGTGCCAGCAGCGATAGCGGGAGGAGAAATGAGCAGTTCTTC
CDR3: CASSDSGRRNEQFF

V: TRBV5-1
D: .
size: .
J: TRBJ1-4
DNA: TGCGCCAGCAGCCTCGGATATCCGGGTGAAAAACTGTTTTTT
CDR3: CASSLGYPGEKLFF

V: TRBV7-2
D: TRBD2
size: few
J: TRBJ2-7
DNA: TGTGCCAGCAGCATCTGGTGGACTAGCGGCCACTACGAGCAGTACTTC
CDR3: CASSIWWTSGHYEQYF

V: TRBV4-2
D: TRBD1
size: .
J: TRBJ1-1
DNA: TGTGCCAGCAGCCAAGGCGTGGACAGGATCGACACTGAAGCTTTCTTT
CDR3: CASSQGVDRIDTEAFF

V: TRBV20-1
D: .
size: .
J: TRBJ1-2
DNA: TGCAGTGCTCTACCCGGAGCAGGCCCCTATGGCTACACCTTC
CDR3: CSALPGAGPYGYTF

V: TRBV15
D: .
size: .
J: TRBJ2-1
DNA: TGTGCCACCAGCAGGAGTAGGGACAACAATGAGCAGTTCTTC
CDR3: CATSRSRDNNEQFF

V: TRBV29-1
D: TRBD1
size: few
J: TRBJ1-4
DNA: TGCAGCGTCTCCGGGACAGATGAAAAACTGTTTTTT
CDR3: CSVSGTDEKLFF

V: TRBV4-1
D: .
size: few
J: TRBJ1-5
DNA: TGCGCCAGCAGCCAAGAAGAGGCAGGATATTTCAATCAGCCCCAGCATTTT
CDR3: CASSQEEAGYFNQPQHF

V: TRBV6-6
D: TRBD1
size: .
J: TRBJ2-5
DNA: TGTGCCAGCAGCCAGACAGGGGTGAAAGAGACCCAGTACTTC
CDR3: CASSQTGVKETQYF

V: TRBV15
D: .
size: few
J: TRBJ1-2
DNA: TGTGCCACCAGCAGAGATCCCGGCGGCGGCTACACCTTC
CDR3: CATSRDPGGGYTF

V: TRBV27
D: TRBD2
size: few
J: TRBJ2-1
DNA: TGTGCCAGCAGTAGGACTAGTAATTATGAGCAGTTCTTC
CDR3: CASSRTSNYEQFF

V: TRBV7-2
D: .
size: .
J: TRBJ1-2
DNA: TGTGCCAGCAGCTTTGGGTTTGACTACACCTTC
CDR3: CASSFGFDYTF

V: TRBV20-1
D: TRBD2
size: .
J: TRBJ2-2
DNA: TGCAGTGCCCCGTGGGAGGGAGGGCACACGGGGGAGCTGTTTTTT
CDR3: CSAPWEGGHTGELFF

V: TRBV29-1
D: TRBD2
size: few
J: TRBJ2-3
DNA: TGCAGCGTTGAAGTGGGACTAGCCTCAGATACGCAGTATTTT
CDR3: CSVEVGLASDTQYF

V: TRBV9
D: TRBD2
size: .
J: TRBJ2-1
DNA: TGTGCCAGCAGCGCGGGGGGTGGCGGAACCGTGAAGAATGAGCAGTTCTTC
CDR3: CASSAGGGGTVKNEQFF

V: TRBV7-9
D: .
size: .
J: TRBJ1-4
DNA: TGTGCCAGCAGCGTTGGGCGGGCAACTAATGAAAAACTGTTTTTT
CDR3: CASSVGRATNEKLFF

V: TRBV2
D: .
size: few
J: TRBJ1-2
DNA: TGTGCCAGCAGTGAAACAGGGCTGGCTAACTATGGCTACACCTTC
CDR3: CASSETGLANYGYTF

V: TRBV27
D: TRBD1
size: few
J: TRBJ1-2
DNA: TGTGCCAGCAGGACGACAGGGACTTACTATGGCTACACCTTC
CDR3: CASRTTGTYYGYTF

V: TRBV12-3/TRBV12-4
D: .
size: few
J: TRBJ2-7
DNA: TGTGCCAGCAGTTTAGAGGGGCAGGGTGGGTGGAATTTGCAGTACTTC
CDR3: CASSLEGQGGWNLQYF

V: TRBV7-2
D: TRBD2
size: .
J: TRBJ2-3
DNA: TGTGCCAGCACCCCACGATCAGGACTAGCGGGAGGGGGCCCAGATACGCAGTATTTT
CDR3: CASTPRSGLAGGGPDTQYF

V: TRBV5-1
D: .
size: many
J: TRBJ2-3
DNA: TGCGCCAGCAGCTTGGTTCCATCCGATACGCAGTATTTT
CDR3: CASSLVPSDTQYF

V: TRBV12-3/TRBV12-4
D: .
size: few
J: TRBJ1-6
DNA: TGTGCCAGCCAACTTACAGGGCTGAGTTCACCCCTCCACTTT
CDR3: CASQLTGLSSPLHF

V: TRBV7-9
D: .
size: once
J: TRBJ2-1
DNA: TGTGCCAGCAGCTTAGCGAACGGACCTCGGGATGTGCAGTTCTTC
CDR3: CASSLANGPRDVQFF

V: TRBV2
D: TRBD2
size: .
J: TRBJ2-4
DNA: TGTGCCAGCACTCCTACGGGACTAGCGGGAGGGATAGCCAAAACCATTCAGTACTTC
CDR3: CASTPTGLAGGIAKTIQYF

V: TRBV27
D: TRBD1
size: .
J: TRBJ1-6
DNA: TGTGCCAGCAGTTTAGACAGGGAGATCTATAATTCACCCCTCCACTTT
CDR3: CASSLDREIYNSPLHF

V: TRBV4-3
D: TRBD2
size: few
J: TRBJ2-1
DNA: TGCGCCAGCAGCCAAATACTAGCGCCTATTTACAATGAGCAGTTCTTC
CDR3: CASSQILAPIYNEQFF

V: TRBV7-2
D: .
size: .
J: TRBJ2-3
DNA: TGTGCCAGCAGCGTTCTGAACCCCACAGATACGCAGTATTTT
CDR3: CASSVLNPTDTQYF

V: TRBV12-3/TRBV12-4
D: TRBD1
size: few
J: TRBJ1-2
DNA: TGTGCCAGCAGTTTCGAGGGACAGTTAACGGGATATGGCTACACCTTC
CDR3: CASSFEGQLTGYGYTF

V: TRBV15
D: .
size: few
J: TRBJ1-5
DNA: TGTGCCACCAGTAGAGACCCTAGTGATCAGCCCCAGCATTTT
CDR3: CATSRDPSDQPQHF

V: TRBV7-2
D: TRBD2
size: .
J: TRBJ2-5
DNA: TGTGCCAGCAGCTCCGGGACTAGCAAAGAGACCCAGTACTTC
CDR3: CASSSGTSKETQYF

V: TRBV7-2
D: .
size: many
J: TRBJ2-5
DNA: TGTGCCAGCAGCTTAGTTTCAGGTCGGGAGACCCAGTACTTC
CDR3: CASSLVSGRETQYF

V: TRBV13
D: .
size: .
J: TRBJ2-7
DNA: TGTGCCAGCAGCTTAGGGGGCGGACCGAGCTCCTACGAGCAGTACTTC
CDR3: CASSLGGGPSSYEQYF

V: TRBV27
D: .
size: few
J: TRBJ2-3
DNA: TGTGCCAGCAGTTTAGTCCGGGCCCCCTTCGGAAGCACAGATACGCAGTATTTT
CDR3: CASSLVRAPFGSTDTQYF

V: TRBV12-3/TRBV12-4
D: .
size: .
J: TRBJ1-5
DNA: TGTGCCAGCGGGTACGGGGGACTGCATCAGCCCCAGCATTTT
CDR3: CASGYGGLHQPQHF

V: TRBV12-5
D: .
size: .
J: TRBJ2-1
DNA: TGTGCTAGTGACGCGACAGCCTATCCCTACAATGAGCAGTTCTTC
CDR3: CASDATAYPYNEQFF

V: TRBV4-3
D: .
size: .
J: TRBJ1-2
DNA: TGCGCCAGCAGCCAAGATTACGCAGCGACTGGCTACACCTTC
CDR3: CASSQDYAATGYTF

V: TRBV7-2
D: TRBD2
size: .
J: TRBJ2-1
DNA: TGTGCCAGCAGCTCCATGACTAGCGGGACAAGACGCTACAATGAGCAGTTCTTC
CDR3: CASSSMTSGTRRYNEQFF

V: TRBV7-2
D: TRBD1
size: .
J: TRBJ1-2
DNA: TGTGCCAGCAGCGCCCCGGGACAGCCCTCCGGCTATGGCTACACCTTC
CDR3: CASSAPGQPSGYGYTF

V: TRBV15
D: .
size: few
J: TRBJ2-1
DNA: TGTGCCACCAGCAGGACTCTCAATGAGCAGTTCTTC
CDR3: CATSRTLNEQFF

V: TRBV29-1
D: TRBD2
size: .
J: TRBJ2-3
DNA: TGCAGCGCCGCAAGCGGGAAGGGGACAGATACGCAGTATTTT
CDR3: CSAASGKGTDTQYF

V: TRBV20-1
D: .
size: .
J: TRBJ2-3
DNA: TGCAGTGCTAGAGACCCTAGCGCAGATACGCAGTATTTT
CDR3: CSARDPSADTQYF

V: TRBV3-1
D: .
size: .
J: TRBJ1-2
DNA: TGTGCCAGCAGCCAAGTCGACTATGGCTACACCTTC
CDR3: CASSQVDYGYTF

V: TRBV12-3/TRBV12-4
D: .
size: .
J: TRBJ1-1
DNA: TGTGCCAGCAGTTTAGGCCCCCCCGAGTACACTGAAGCTTTCTTT
CDR3: CASSLGPPEYTEAFF